Listed here is a single T cell receptor (beta chain). This entry comes from a study of shared T cell receptors in the human thymus. Assay: immunoSEQ multiplex PCR; the TCRdb copy retains only in-frame clones and omits some. The sample has hundreds of thousands of clones, 87% seen once; the top ten hold 0.009% to 0.0095%. CDR1 MDHEN and CDR2 SYDVKM come from the germline V gene. The CDR3 spans 21 residues. Trimming pared 4 bases from V and 5 bases from J, leaving 35 bases between. This sample also appeared in a second study, on human thymus T cells. That study reports: Highly overlapping thymic repertoires among unrelated individuals were reported in related research.

This chain uses TRBV28 with TRBJ1-2; TRBD1 might be the D (5 bases). Sample: thymocytes. This sequence originates from a boy under three years old with a congenital heart defect. The CDR3 loop reads CASSSQKKAGESERNLYGYTF. For the CDR3, the DNA is TGTGCCAGCAGTTCCCAAAAAAAGGCGGGGGAGAGTGAGAGAAACCTATATGGCTACACCTTC.